In its sample, the clone carrying this TCR beta chain was seen many times. The antigen remains undetermined. Template material for amplifying TCR beta CDR3 regions consisted of RNA transcripts. The HTBI primer set served for first-round RT-PCR of the TCR CDR3. Each CDR3 protein is one row after TCRdb ran MiXCR on the multiplex PCR reads. The data show under 600,000 distinct CDR3 sequences, more than 15% seen once. This sample is part of a study of T cells in Graves' hyperthyroidism and ophthalmopathy. Study background: Peripheral blood was collected at initial diagnosis, before any treatment.

Germline assignment: CDR1 SGHTA and CDR2 FQGTGA. J lost 4 bases, V lost 5 bases, and 4 bases had no gene match. This CDR3 region has 15 residues. Study-wide results and caveats: Ophthalmopathy prediction by the model preceded onset by a median approximately 5.9 months. In the blood, most expanded thyroid clonotypes above 0.001 appeared as well. Patients with ophthalmopathy were separated from those with stable hyperthyroidism by a 13 V-J model.

The chain combines TRBV7-3 with TRBJ2-2; 10 positions agree with TRBD1. This TCR derives from a woman in her 40s with Graves' ophthalmopathy. Sequencing input: blood. The CDR3 DNA reads as TGTGCCAGCAGCCGAGGACAGGGGGTCACCGGGGAGCTGTTTTTT. It specifies CASSRGQGVTGELFF.